Listed below are T cell receptor beta chains from one sample, sequenced in a study of spatial heterogeneity in lung cancer. TCRdb independently ran MiXCR on the 5' RACE reads; one entry per CDR3 protein. The table shows about 95,000 distinct CDR3 sequences, with around 10% occurring only once. The specimen comprised PBMCs, sampled at surgery. These receptors originate from a male donor with early-stage non-small cell lung cancer. CDR3s include the opening cysteine and the closing phenylalanine or tryptophan. D genes are given only for firm matches. Each size is how often the clone was seen (once, few, many) or a class if it is expanded.

j_call: TRBJ1-5
d_call: .
v_call: TRBV21-1
clone_size: many
cdr3_aa: CASNLNRPLEPQHF
cdr3_nt: TGTGCCAGCAACCTTAACAGGCCCCTGGAGCCCCAGCATTTT

j_call: TRBJ2-7
d_call: .
v_call: TRBV6-6
clone_size: few
cdr3_aa: CASRETGSTYEQYF
cdr3_nt: TGTGCCAGCAGGGAGACAGGTTCAACCTACGAGCAGTACTTC

j_call: TRBJ2-4
d_call: TRBD2
v_call: TRBV5-6
clone_size: many
cdr3_aa: CASSLARQLASAKNIQYF
cdr3_nt: TGTGCCAGCAGCTTGGCCCGGCAACTAGCGTCTGCCAAAAACATTCAGTACTTC

j_call: TRBJ2-7
d_call: TRBD1
v_call: TRBV9
clone_size: many
cdr3_aa: CASSPRQPGQGYEQYF
cdr3_nt: TGTGCCAGCAGCCCTCGTCAACCGGGACAGGGATACGAGCAGTACTTC

j_call: TRBJ2-2
d_call: TRBD1
v_call: TRBV25-1
clone_size: few
cdr3_aa: CASSVRGGDTGELFF
cdr3_nt: TGTGCCAGCAGTGTAAGAGGGGGCGACACCGGGGAGCTGTTTTTT

j_call: TRBJ2-3
d_call: .
v_call: TRBV20-1
clone_size: few
cdr3_aa: CSAFESTDTQYF
cdr3_nt: TGCAGTGCTTTTGAGAGCACAGATACGCAGTATTTT

j_call: TRBJ1-2
d_call: .
v_call: TRBV29-1
clone_size: few
cdr3_aa: CSGERYDGYTF
cdr3_nt: TGCAGCGGGGAACGGTACGATGGCTACACCTTC

j_call: TRBJ1-6
d_call: TRBD1
v_call: TRBV20-1
clone_size: many
cdr3_aa: CSASGQGSYNSPLHF
cdr3_nt: TGCAGTGCCTCCGGACAGGGTTCCTATAATTCACCCCTCCACTTT

j_call: TRBJ2-7
d_call: .
v_call: TRBV5-5
clone_size: large
cdr3_aa: CASSSASYEQYF
cdr3_nt: TGTGCCAGCAGCTCGGCTTCCTACGAGCAGTACTTC

j_call: TRBJ2-1
d_call: .
v_call: TRBV29-1
clone_size: many
cdr3_aa: CSAGSSYNEQFF
cdr3_nt: TGCAGCGCTGGCAGCTCCTACAATGAGCAGTTCTTC